A selection of T cell receptor beta chains follows, all from one sample in a study of immunodeficiency. Sequencing used immunoSEQ multiplex PCR; TCRdb keeps in-frame clones, though not all of them. The data contain 3,000 to 4,000 clones, 91% of them singletons. Sequences were obtained from CD4+ T cells from blood. The receptors stem from a human donor in good health. The CDR3 runs from the conserved cysteine through the conserved F or W. Each record gives: D gene, J gene, clone size, V gene, CDR3 DNA, CDR3 protein. D genes are given only for firm matches. Clone size is not always given. Where it is, it says once, few, many or a class for expanded clones.

D: .
J: TRBJ1-1
size: .
V: TRBV27
DNA: TGTGCCAGCAGTGCCGGCCGATTGAACACTGAAGCTTTCTTT
CDR3: CASSAGRLNTEAFF

D: .
J: TRBJ1-2
size: .
V: TRBV10-3
DNA: TGTGCCATCAGTGTAGATTCCAACTATGGCTACACCTTC
CDR3: CAISVDSNYGYTF

D: .
J: TRBJ1-4
size: .
V: TRBV5-1
DNA: TGCGCCAGCAGCCTGGATGTAGCTAATGAAAAACTGTTTTTT
CDR3: CASSLDVANEKLFF

D: TRBD1
J: TRBJ2-7
size: .
V: TRBV18
DNA: TGTGCCAGCTCATCCTCCGGGACAGGGTACGAGCAGTACTTC
CDR3: CASSSSGTGYEQYF

D: TRBD2
J: TRBJ2-5
size: .
V: TRBV7-9
DNA: TGTGCCAGCAGCTTCGGCGGGGGGGCAGGAGAGACCCAGTACTTC
CDR3: CASSFGGGAGETQYF

D: TRBD2
J: TRBJ2-5
size: .
V: TRBV28
DNA: TGTGCCAGCAGTTTAGTCTCGCTAGCGGCCCACCGTCAAGAGACCCAGTACTTC
CDR3: CASSLVSLAAHRQETQYF

D: TRBD1
J: TRBJ1-6
size: .
V: TRBV5-8
DNA: TGTGCCAGCAGCTCCCAGGGACAGGTTAATTCACCCCTCCACTTT
CDR3: CASSSQGQVNSPLHF

D: .
J: TRBJ1-2
size: .
V: TRBV5-5
DNA: TGTGCCAGCAGCTCGGGCCACTCTAACTATGGCTACACCTTC
CDR3: CASSSGHSNYGYTF

D: TRBD1
J: TRBJ1-1
size: .
V: TRBV7-7
DNA: TGTGCTAGCAGCACCAGACTCGGGGGGGACAGGGCGAAGGCTGAAGCTTTCTTT
CDR3: CASSTRLGGDRAKAEAFF

D: .
J: TRBJ2-1
size: .
V: TRBV10-2
DNA: TGCGCCAGCAGTGGCCCAGGCCGGTCATCCTACAATGAGCAGTTCTTC
CDR3: CASSGPGRSSYNEQFF

D: .
J: TRBJ2-1
size: .
V: TRBV2
DNA: TGTGCCAGCCAATATCAACCGGGCCATTACAATGAGCAGTTCTTC
CDR3: CASQYQPGHYNEQFF

D: .
J: TRBJ1-5
size: once
V: TRBV7-9
DNA: TGTGCCAGCAGCTTTAACGGTGGGGGAGATCAGCCCCAGCATTTT
CDR3: CASSFNGGGDQPQHF

D: TRBD2
J: TRBJ2-1
size: .
V: TRBV2
DNA: TGTGCCAGCCGGGACTCGGGGGGACTCAATGAGCAGTTCTTC
CDR3: CASRDSGGLNEQFF

D: TRBD1
J: TRBJ1-2
size: .
V: TRBV19
DNA: TGTGCCAGTAGTGTAGCCCCTAGGACAGGGTCTGGCTACACCTTC
CDR3: CASSVAPRTGSGYTF

D: .
J: TRBJ2-7
size: once
V: TRBV21-1
DNA: TGTGCCAGCAGCAAGGCGGGGACAATCACCTACGAGCAGTACTTC
CDR3: CASSKAGTITYEQYF

D: TRBD2
J: TRBJ2-1
size: .
V: TRBV2
DNA: TGTGCCAGCCTACGGGCGGGAGGGTTCAATGAGCAGTTCTTC
CDR3: CASLRAGGFNEQFF

D: TRBD1
J: TRBJ1-2
size: .
V: TRBV6-5
DNA: TGTGCCAGCAGTAAACAGGGACAGTATGGCTACACCTTC
CDR3: CASSKQGQYGYTF

D: .
J: TRBJ1-2
size: .
V: TRBV30
DNA: TGTGCCTGGAGCGTGGGAGGGGCGGGTGGCTACACCTTC
CDR3: CAWSVGGAGGYTF

D: TRBD2
J: TRBJ2-2
size: .
V: TRBV3-1/TRBV3-2
DNA: TGTGCCAGCAGCCAGACTAGCGGAGGAGGGGACACCGGGGAGCTGTTTTTT
CDR3: CASSQTSGGGDTGELFF

D: .
J: TRBJ2-4
size: once
V: TRBV2
DNA: TGTGCCAGCAGCTCTCGTTACTCTACAGCCAAAAACATTCAGTACTTC
CDR3: CASSSRYSTAKNIQYF

D: .
J: TRBJ1-1
size: .
V: TRBV2
DNA: TGTGCCAGTTTATACAGCGGACTCACTGAAGCTTTCTTT
CDR3: CASLYSGLTEAFF

D: TRBD1
J: TRBJ2-1
size: .
V: TRBV5-1
DNA: TGCGCCTCCCGGACAGGGGGCAATTACAATGAGCAGTTCTTC
CDR3: CASRTGGNYNEQFF

D: .
J: TRBJ2-3
size: .
V: TRBV6-5
DNA: TGTGCCAGCAAGGACGGTTGGGGCACAGATACGCAGTATTTT
CDR3: CASKDGWGTDTQYF

D: .
J: TRBJ2-5
size: .
V: TRBV12-3/TRBV12-4
DNA: TGTGCCAGCAGTTTAGCGCTAGTGGAGACCCAGTACTTC
CDR3: CASSLALVETQYF

D: .
J: TRBJ2-6
size: .
V: TRBV5-6
DNA: TGTGCCAGCCGTGCGGGGTTCGGACCCTCTGGGGCCAACGTCCTGACTTTC
CDR3: CASRAGFGPSGANVLTF

D: .
J: TRBJ1-4
size: .
V: TRBV5-1
DNA: TGCGCCAGCAGCTTACGGGGGTCGAATGAAAAACTGTTTTTT
CDR3: CASSLRGSNEKLFF

D: TRBD2
J: TRBJ2-1
size: .
V: TRBV5-5
DNA: TGTGCCAGCAGCTTACAGACTAGCGGGGGGGCCGATGAGCAGTTCTTC
CDR3: CASSLQTSGGADEQFF

D: TRBD1
J: TRBJ1-1
size: .
V: TRBV5-1
DNA: TGCGCCAGCAGCACCTTGATCGGGACAGGAGGGGAAGAAGCTTTCTTT
CDR3: CASSTLIGTGGEEAFF

D: .
J: TRBJ2-2
size: .
V: TRBV3-1/TRBV3-2
DNA: TGTGCCAGCAGCCTTTACACAGACACCGGGGAGCTGTTTTTT
CDR3: CASSLYTDTGELFF

D: .
J: TRBJ1-2
size: .
V: TRBV27
DNA: TGTGCCAGCAGTATATCGGCGGACTATGGCTACACCTTC
CDR3: CASSISADYGYTF

D: .
J: TRBJ2-1
size: once
V: TRBV11-1
DNA: TGTGCCAGCACAGCGGGGACAGACTATTACAATGAGCAGTTCTTC
CDR3: CASTAGTDYYNEQFF

D: .
J: TRBJ2-3
size: .
V: TRBV5-1
DNA: TGCGCCAGCAGGGGGATAAGAGACACAGATACGCAGTATTTT
CDR3: CASRGIRDTDTQYF

D: .
J: TRBJ1-1
size: .
V: TRBV7-9
DNA: TGTGCCAGCAGCTTTCCGAACACTGAAGCTTTCTTT
CDR3: CASSFPNTEAFF

D: TRBD2
J: TRBJ2-5
size: .
V: TRBV7-3
DNA: TGTGCCAGCAGCCTCGGGACTAGTGAGACCCAGTACTTC
CDR3: CASSLGTSETQYF

D: .
J: TRBJ2-4
size: .
V: TRBV18
DNA: TGTGCCAGCTCCCCCCCGACGGGTGGGCCAAATAAAAACATTCAGTACTTC
CDR3: CASSPPTGGPNKNIQYF

D: TRBD2
J: TRBJ2-3
size: .
V: TRBV28
DNA: TGTGCCAGCAGTTTAACCCTCACTAGCGGGAAGGGAGATACGCAGTATTTT
CDR3: CASSLTLTSGKGDTQYF

D: .
J: TRBJ2-1
size: .
V: TRBV24-1
DNA: TGTGCCACCAGTGGACAGGTAAACAATGAGCAGTTCTTC
CDR3: CATSGQVNNEQFF

D: .
J: TRBJ2-1
size: .
V: TRBV10-1
DNA: TGCGCCAGCAGTGAGTCGGGCTGGAATGAGCAGTTCTTC
CDR3: CASSESGWNEQFF

D: .
J: TRBJ1-2
size: .
V: TRBV7-2
DNA: TGTGCCAGCAGCTTACCCCGGGGGCGGGCCTATGGCTACACCTTC
CDR3: CASSLPRGRAYGYTF

D: TRBD2
J: TRBJ2-7
size: once
V: TRBV2
DNA: TGTGCCAGCGCGCGGGCTAGCGGCTCCTACGAGCAGTACTTC
CDR3: CASARASGSYEQYF

D: TRBD1
J: TRBJ1-2
size: .
V: TRBV3-1/TRBV3-2
DNA: TGTGCCAGCAGCCAAGTGGGACAGGGCTACACCTTC
CDR3: CASSQVGQGYTF

D: TRBD2
J: TRBJ2-7
size: .
V: TRBV7-2
DNA: TGTGCCAGCAGCACCCAGGGACTAGCGGGGACCTGGCCCTCCTACGAGCAGTACTTC
CDR3: CASSTQGLAGTWPSYEQYF

D: .
J: TRBJ1-5
size: .
V: TRBV12-5
DNA: TGTGCTAGTGGTTTAGACATTAGCAATCAGCCCCAGCATTTT
CDR3: CASGLDISNQPQHF

D: .
J: TRBJ2-7
size: .
V: TRBV28
DNA: TGTGCCAGCAGTCCCCCCGGGGCCGGTCGGGAGCAGTACTTC
CDR3: CASSPPGAGREQYF

D: .
J: TRBJ2-7
size: few
V: TRBV15
DNA: TGTGCCACCAGCTTGCGGACTACCTCCCGCGAGCAGTACTTC
CDR3: CATSLRTTSREQYF

D: TRBD2
J: TRBJ2-1
size: .
V: TRBV6-4
DNA: TGTGCCAGCAGTCCCTCGGGAGGAAGATACAATGAGCAGTTCTTC
CDR3: CASSPSGGRYNEQFF